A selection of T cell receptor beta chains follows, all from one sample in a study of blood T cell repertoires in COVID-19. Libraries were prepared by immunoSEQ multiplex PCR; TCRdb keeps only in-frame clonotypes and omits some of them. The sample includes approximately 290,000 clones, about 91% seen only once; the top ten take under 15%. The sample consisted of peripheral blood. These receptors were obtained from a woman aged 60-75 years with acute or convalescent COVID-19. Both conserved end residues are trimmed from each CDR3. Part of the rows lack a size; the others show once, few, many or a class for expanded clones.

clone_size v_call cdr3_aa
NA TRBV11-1 ASSQSRTGSSYEQY
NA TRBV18 ASSPGTGGITEAF
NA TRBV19 ASRGLAGASYNEQF
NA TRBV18 ASSPNIRGSDEQY
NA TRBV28 ASGQVPNTEAF
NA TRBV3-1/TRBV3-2 ASSQVVLAGNEQF
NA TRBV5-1 ASRRGGEVNTEAF
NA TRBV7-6 ASSPGQGALDTQY
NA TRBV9 ASSVLDTGELF
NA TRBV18 ASSPSRTGWVAF
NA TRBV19 ASSIRTGTNEKLF
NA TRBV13 ASSFGTGTGNTIY
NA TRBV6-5 ASRRGLVINQPQH
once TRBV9 ASKPRENSEQF
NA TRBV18 ASSPGGGYGEAF
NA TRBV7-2 ASSPASSGNTIY
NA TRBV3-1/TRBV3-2 ASSPQGNKGSPLH
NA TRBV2 ATIRRGRITEAF
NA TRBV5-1 ASSVTGTPSINEKLF
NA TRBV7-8 ASSLDSYSNQPQH
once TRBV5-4 ASSSGGKETQY
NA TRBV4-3 ASSQGIERVADTQY